This T cell receptor beta chain is drawn from a study of chemoradiotherapy in HPV16-positive cancers. Here immunoSEQ multiplex PCR was the method, and the copy in TCRdb shows in-frame clones only, minus some. The table records about 22,000 clones, over 85% of them present only once. Germline V CDR1 and CDR2: SGHRS, YFSETQ. V lost 4 bases to trimming and J lost 8 bases; unmatched junction nucleotides: 8. CDR3 length equals 13 residues. The receptor was isolated from a human donor with HPV-associated anogenital cancer. Sequences were derived from blood, sampled from a patient who underwent chemoradiotherapy. The V gene is TRBV5-1, the J gene TRBJ1-2; 7 bases map to TRBD1. CDR3 DNA: TGCGCCAGCAGCCTCCGACAGGGCAGGGGCTACACCTTC. Translated, it gives CASSLRQGRGYTF.